This TCR beta chain emerged from a study of early T cells in non-severe SARS-CoV-2 infection. At the level of the study: Chains stayed unpaired after sequencing of bulk RNA from unsorted whole blood. Study conclusions and caveats: VDJdb-based matching was biased toward anti-spike CD8 responses and missed private and CD4 specificities.

The length of the CDR3 is 14 residues. Molecules of cDNA were individually given unique molecular identifiers that were attached to them. TCRdb passed the 5' RACE reads through MiXCR, listing each CDR3 protein once. The sample consists of roughly 48,000 distinct CDR3 sequences, around 6% of them appearing once. This clonotype has a handful of counts. The antigen is unknown. The specimen sequenced was whole blood. The sequence derives from an adult who was a healthcare worker with PCR-confirmed SARS-CoV-2 infection or an uninfected control (not recorded which). This chain joins TRBV21-1 and TRBJ1-6. TRBV21-1 is a known pseudogene. The CDR3 DNA sequence: TGTGCCAGCAGAGGGATCCCTTATAATTCACCCCTCCACTTT. Translation: CASRGIPYNSPLHF.